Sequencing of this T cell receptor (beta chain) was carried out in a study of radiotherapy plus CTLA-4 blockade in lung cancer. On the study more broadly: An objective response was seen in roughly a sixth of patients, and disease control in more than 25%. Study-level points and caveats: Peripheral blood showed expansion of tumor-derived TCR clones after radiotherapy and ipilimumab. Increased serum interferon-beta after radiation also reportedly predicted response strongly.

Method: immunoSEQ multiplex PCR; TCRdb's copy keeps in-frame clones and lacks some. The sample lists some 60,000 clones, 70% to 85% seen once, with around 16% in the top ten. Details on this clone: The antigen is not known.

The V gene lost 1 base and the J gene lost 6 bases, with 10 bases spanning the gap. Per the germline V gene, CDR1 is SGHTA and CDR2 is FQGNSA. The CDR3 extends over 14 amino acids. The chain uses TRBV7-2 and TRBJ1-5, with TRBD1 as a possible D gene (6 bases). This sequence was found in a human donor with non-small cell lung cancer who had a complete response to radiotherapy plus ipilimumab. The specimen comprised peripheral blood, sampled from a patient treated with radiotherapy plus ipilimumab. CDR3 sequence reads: CASSLGIRGQPQHF. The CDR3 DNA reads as TGTGCCAGCAGCTTAGGTATCAGGGGTCAGCCCCAGCATTTT.